A single sample gave rise to the 10 T cell receptor beta chains below, sequenced in a study of neurological immune-mediated disorders. Each CDR3 protein is one row after TCRdb ran MiXCR on the 5' RACE reads. The sample comprises fewer than 75,000 distinct CDR3 sequences, around 3.1% of which are singletons, and roughly 3.7% rests with the top ten. The sequenced material came from PBMCs. These receptor sequences come from a man aged 35-49 years with multiple sclerosis.

This clonotype was detected ten times or more. The V gene is TRBV10-3, the J gene TRBJ1-6; 10 bases match TRBD1. CDR1 is ENHRY and CDR2 is SYGVKD in the germline V gene. The CDR3 loop spans 15 amino acids. V lost 5 bases, J lost 7 bases, and 5 bases stayed unmatched. The CDR3 spells CAISRTGGQNSPLHF. The CDR3 DNA reads as TGTGCCATCAGTAGGACAGGGGGTCAAAATTCACCCCTCCACTTT.

This clonotype was counted at least ten times. The chain is built from TRBV5-6 and TRBJ2-7; D not resolved. The germline V and J ends were trimmed by 3 bases and 0 bases, with 16 bases remaining between them. Germline CDR1 and CDR2: SGHDT and YYEEEE. The CDR3 totals 16 residues. The CDR3 here is CASSSPTRSSSYEQYF. The CDR3 DNA sequence: TGTGCCAGCAGCTCGCCTACAAGGTCAAGCTCCTACGAGCAGTACTTC.

Only a few counts were recorded for this clonotype. This sequence joins TRBV20-1 and TRBJ2-3, with 8 positions matching TRBD2. The germline CDR1 and CDR2 sequences are DFQATT and SNEGSKA (reference sequence). Trimming at V came to 1 base and at J to 0 bases, leaving 3 bases not matched to a gene. CDR3 size: 15 residues. Here the CDR3 DNA reads TGCAGTGCTAGAGCGGAGCGGGGGAGCACAGATACGCAGTATTTT. Its protein is CSARAERGSTDTQYF.

This clonotype has more than one count but fewer than ten. This clone may be a read error of a much larger clone one base away. V gene TRBV12-3 or TRBV12-4 combines with J gene TRBJ1-5; 7 nucleotides match TRBD1. The CDR3 runs 15 residues. CDR3 nucleotides: TGTGCCAGCAGTTTAGGGGACAGAGGCAATCAGCACCAGCATTTT. This codes for CASSLGDRGNQHQHF.

At least ten counts were recorded for this clonotype. This chain joins TRBV29-1 and TRBJ1-2; D may be TRBD1 (6 bases). In germline, CDR1 is SQVTM, CDR2 ANQGSEA. V lost 4 bases and J lost 5, with 14 bases in between. The CDR3 consists of 13 residues. Here the CDR3 reads CSVAIRGEYGYTF. In DNA form, the CDR3 reads TGCAGCGTTGCCATTAGGGGGGAGTATGGCTACACCTTC.

This clonotype occurred many times. This chain links TRBV27 with TRBJ1-1; tentatively, D is TRBD1 (6 bases). Germline V gene sequence: CDR1 MNHEY, CDR2 SMNVEV (reference sequence). V was pared by 4 bases and J by 5 bases, with 17 bases between. This CDR3 is built from 15 residues. CDR3 nucleotide sequence: TGTGCCAGCAGTTCAAAACAGGGAAGAGGGACTGAAGCTTTCTTT. This encodes CASSSKQGRGTEAFF.

This clonotype has a count of ten or more. The rearrangement uses TRBV20-1 and TRBJ2-2, with TRBD2 matching 10 bases. In germline, CDR1 is DFQATT, CDR2 SNEGSKA (reference sequence). V was clipped by 3 bases and J by 5 bases; unmatched bases: 6. This CDR3 is 15 amino acids long. The CDR3 bases are TGCAGTGCTAGGACCAGCGGGAGGGTGACCGGGGAGCTGTTTTTT. It encodes CSARTSGRVTGELFF.

This clonotype was observed at least ten times. The chain employs TRBV6-1 and TRBJ2-3, with D unclear. Germline V gives CDR1 MNHNS, CDR2 SASEGT. The CDR3 is 13 amino acids. V lost 1 base and J lost 2, with 4 bases in between. CDR3 nucleotide sequence: TGTGCCAGCAGTGAAGACACCACAGATACGCAGTATTTT. Amino acids: CASSEDTTDTQYF.

Many counts were recorded for this clonotype. This rearrangement joins TRBV6-5 to TRBJ2-7; no reliable D call. The V gene lost 6 bases and the J gene lost 5 bases, with 17 bases spanning the gap. The germline gives CDR1 MNHEY, CDR2 SVGAGI. The length of the CDR3 is 14 residues. The CDR3 sequence is CASSRAPLVDEQYF. As DNA, the CDR3 is TGTGCCAGCAGCCGTGCGCCGTTAGTGGACGAGCAGTACTTC.

This clonotype was seen many times. V is TRBV6-6 and J is TRBJ1-5; no clear D. V was clipped by 2 bases and J by 0 bases, with 5 bases between them. The CDR3 sequence is 14 residues long. CDR1 and CDR2 from the germline V gene are MNHNY and SVGAGI (reference sequence). CDR3: CASSYATSNQPQHF. Here the CDR3 DNA reads TGTGCCAGCAGTTACGCGACTAGCAATCAGCCCCAGCATTTT.